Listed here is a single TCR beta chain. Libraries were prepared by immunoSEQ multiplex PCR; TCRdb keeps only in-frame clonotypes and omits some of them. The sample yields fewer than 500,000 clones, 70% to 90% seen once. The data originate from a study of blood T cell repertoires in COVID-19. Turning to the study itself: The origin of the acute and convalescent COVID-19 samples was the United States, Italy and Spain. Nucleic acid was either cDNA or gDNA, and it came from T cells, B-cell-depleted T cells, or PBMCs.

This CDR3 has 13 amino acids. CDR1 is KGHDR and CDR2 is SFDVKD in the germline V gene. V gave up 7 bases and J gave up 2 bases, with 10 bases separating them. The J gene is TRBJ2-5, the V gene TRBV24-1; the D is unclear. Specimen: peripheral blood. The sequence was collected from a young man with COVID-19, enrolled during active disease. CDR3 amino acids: CATRSLTQETQYF. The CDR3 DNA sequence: TGTGCCACCAGATCTCTCACACAAGAGACCCAGTACTTC.